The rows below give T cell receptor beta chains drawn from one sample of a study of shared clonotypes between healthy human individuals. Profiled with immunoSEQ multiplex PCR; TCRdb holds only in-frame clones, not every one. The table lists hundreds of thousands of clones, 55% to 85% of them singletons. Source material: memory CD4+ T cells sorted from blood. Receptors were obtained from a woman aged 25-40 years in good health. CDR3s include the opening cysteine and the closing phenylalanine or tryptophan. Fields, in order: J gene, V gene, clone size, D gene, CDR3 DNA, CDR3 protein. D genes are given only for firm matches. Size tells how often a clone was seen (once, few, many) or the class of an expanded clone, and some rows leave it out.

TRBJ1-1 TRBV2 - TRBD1 TGTGCCAGCAGTCGGGACAGTATCATGAACACTGAAGCTTTCTTT CASSRDSIMNTEAFF
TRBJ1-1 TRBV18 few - TGTGCCAGCTCACTAGCGAGGGAGAACACTGAAGCTTTCTTT CASSLARENTEAFF
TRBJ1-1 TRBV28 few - TGTGCCAGCAAGGACGGGGCTGACACTGAAGCTTTCTTT CASKDGADTEAFF
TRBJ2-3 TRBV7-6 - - TGTGCCAGCAGCTTATACAGCCGCACAGATACGCAGTATTTT CASSLYSRTDTQYF
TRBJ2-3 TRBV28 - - TGTGCCAGCAGTTTCCGAGGAGATACGCAGTATTTT CASSFRGDTQYF
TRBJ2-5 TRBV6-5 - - TGTGCCAGCAGTTACGGCAGAAACCAAGAGACCCAGTACTTC CASSYGRNQETQYF
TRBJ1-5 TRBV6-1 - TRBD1 TGTGCCAGCAGTGAAACAGGGGTACATCAGCCCCAGCATTTT CASSETGVHQPQHF
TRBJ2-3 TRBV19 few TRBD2 TGTGCCAGTGAGCGGGACCACACAGATACGCAGTATTTT CASERDHTDTQYF
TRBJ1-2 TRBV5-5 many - TGTGCCAGCAGCTTGGCCTTAGACAGTAACTATGGCTACACCTTC CASSLALDSNYGYTF
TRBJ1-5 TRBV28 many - TGTGCCAGCAGTTTGTTGGAGTCCAGGGAGCCCCAGCATTTT CASSLLESREPQHF
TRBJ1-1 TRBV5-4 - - TGTGCCAGCAACGACGGTTTGAACACTGAAGCTTTCTTT CASNDGLNTEAFF
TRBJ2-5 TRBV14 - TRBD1 TGTGCCAGCAGCCAAGTGAGGGGGCGGGAGACCCAGTACTTC CASSQVRGRETQYF
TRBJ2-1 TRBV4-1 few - TGCGCCAGCAGCCAAGTTCGCCAAGGGGATCATGAGCAGTTCTTC CASSQVRQGDHEQFF
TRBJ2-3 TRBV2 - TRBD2 TGTGCCAGCAGGATACTAGCGGGAGTTAGCACAGATACGCAGTATTTT CASRILAGVSTDTQYF
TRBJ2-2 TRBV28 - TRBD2 TGTGCCAGCAGTTCAAGCGGGAGCGCGAACACCGGGGAGCTGTTTTTT CASSSSGSANTGELFF
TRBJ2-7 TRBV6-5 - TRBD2 TGTGCCAGCAGTTACGCGGGAGGGTCCCCCGGGAGCGAGCAGTACTTC CASSYAGGSPGSEQYF
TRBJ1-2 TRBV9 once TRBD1 TGTGCCAGCAGCTCCAGGACAGGGGGCAGGGGCTATGGCTACACCTTC CASSSRTGGRGYGYTF
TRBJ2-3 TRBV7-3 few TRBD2 TGTGCCAGCAGCTCAGGACTAGCGGGAGGGTATCAGTATTTT CASSSGLAGGYQYF
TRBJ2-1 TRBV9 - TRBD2 TGTGCCAGCAGCGTACAGGCGGGAGGATTTAAATACAATGAGCAGTTCTTC CASSVQAGGFKYNEQFF
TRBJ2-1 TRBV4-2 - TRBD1 TGTGCCAGCAGCTACGGACAGGGCTCCTACAATGAGCAGTTCTTC CASSYGQGSYNEQFF
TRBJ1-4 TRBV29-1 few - TGCAGCGTTGGGAACCCGGGAGGAAAACTGTTTTTT CSVGNPGGKLFF
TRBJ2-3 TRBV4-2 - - TGTGCCAGCAGCCAAGATCCCTCGGGGAGCACAGATACGCAGTATTTT CASSQDPSGSTDTQYF
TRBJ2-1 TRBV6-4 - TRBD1 TGTGCCAGCAGTGACTCGTTCAGGGGGAACAATGAGCAGTTCTTC CASSDSFRGNNEQFF
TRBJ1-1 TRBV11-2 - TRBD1 TGTGCCAGCAGCTTAGGCGACAGGGGCACTGAAGCTTTCTTT CASSLGDRGTEAFF
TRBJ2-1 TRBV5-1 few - TGCGCCAGCAGCTTGGAGGGGGGCCGCTCCTACAATGAGCAGTTCTTC CASSLEGGRSYNEQFF
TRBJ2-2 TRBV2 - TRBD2 TGTGCCAGCAGTGATAAACTAGCGGGATTCACCGGGGAGCTGTTTTTT CASSDKLAGFTGELFF
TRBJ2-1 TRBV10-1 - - TGCGCCAGCAGTGTTGATTCCTCCTACAATGAGCAGTTCTTC CASSVDSSYNEQFF
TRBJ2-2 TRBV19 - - TGTGCCAGTAGTTCGAACCGGGACCCCAGGACCGGGGAGCTGTTTTTT CASSSNRDPRTGELFF
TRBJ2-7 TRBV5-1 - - TGCGCCAGCAGCTTCGGGACTGGAACTACGGAGCAGTACTTC CASSFGTGTTEQYF
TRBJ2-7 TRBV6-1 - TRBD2 TGTGCCAGCAGTGAAGGGGGGGAGGGCCACTACGAGCAGTACTTC CASSEGGEGHYEQYF
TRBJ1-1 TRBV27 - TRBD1 TGTGCCAGCAGTTGGAAGACAGGGGGCAATCCTGAAGCTTTCTTT CASSWKTGGNPEAFF
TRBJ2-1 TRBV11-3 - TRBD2 TGTGCCAGCAGCTCTAGCGGGAGGGGTGAGCAGTTCTTC CASSSSGRGEQFF
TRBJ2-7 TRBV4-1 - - TGCGCCAGCAGCCGATCAACTTACAGCTCCTACGAGCAGTACTTC CASSRSTYSSYEQYF
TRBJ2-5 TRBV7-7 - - TGTGCCAGCAGCTTAGTCGGATCAGGGAAGGAAGAGACCCAGTACTTC CASSLVGSGKEETQYF
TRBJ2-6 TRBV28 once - TGTGCCAGCAGTTTATACTTCGGGACGGGCGTCTCTGGGGCCAACGTCCTGACTTTC CASSLYFGTGVSGANVLTF
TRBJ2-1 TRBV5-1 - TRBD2 TGCGCCAGCAGCTTGGCGGGAGGGCTTACGAATGAGCAGTTCTTC CASSLAGGLTNEQFF
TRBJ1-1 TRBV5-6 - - TGTGCCAGCAGCTTGATCGGAGAGAATCGGGGAGCTTTCTTT CASSLIGENRGAFF